The clone carrying this T cell receptor beta chain came up a few times. As yet, its antigen is unknown. Looked up from germline, CDR1 is SGHKS and CDR2 is YYEKEE (reference sequence). The CDR3 extends over 14 amino acids. V was pared by 5 bases and J by 0 bases, with 11 bases between. The sample is drawn from a study of T-cell reconstitution after alpha-beta-depleted transplantation in children. Unique molecular identifiers tagged the TCRbeta library. TCRdb independently ran MiXCR on the PCR reads; one entry per CDR3 protein. The sample includes over 120,000 distinct CDR3 sequences, 8.8% of them seen just once. Points from the study as a whole: Roughly two months post-transplant, alpha-beta T cells reportedly originated from several hundred graft clones that had expanded. In some patients, recipient T cells and intrathymic progenitors surviving conditioning explained high day-60 diversity. Newly made T cells mostly supplied T-cell counts and diversity one year after transplant.

Here the sequenced sample was PBMCs, mostly from graft donor cells, taken 180 days after TCRalphabeta/CD19-depleted stem cell transplant. The V and J genes are TRBV5-5 and TRBJ2-5; D remains unclear. The source is a female patient aged 2 to 10 who had a stem cell transplant for congenital amegakaryocytic thrombocytopenia, so the T cells may come from the graft donor. The CDR3 protein is CASSSVWYQETQYF. CDR3 nucleotides: TGTGCCAGCAGTTCAGTTTGGTACCAAGAGACCCAGTACTTC.